This section outlines one T cell receptor beta chain sequence together with its context. This specimen belongs to a study of shared clonotypes between healthy human individuals. The sequencing of unsorted PBMC DNA took place on ten immunoSEQ deep assay plates. Repertoires were generated with immunoSEQ multiplex PCR, while TCRdb's copy carries only in-frame clones and drops some. The sample holds about 490,000 clones, 75% to 85% seen once. With 1 base removed from V and 4 bases from J, the gap between germline ends came to 8 bases. CDR3 length equals 13 residues. Looked up from germline, CDR1 is SGHNT and CDR2 is YENEEA. The study used 85 million or so PBMCs per unsorted sample for genomic DNA.

The sequenced material came from PBMCs. This TCR was recovered from a woman in her 40s in good health. Some clones in this sample may be carry-over from other donors' samples. The rearrangement links TRBV11-3 to TRBJ2-7, with D tentatively TRBD2 (6 bases). In DNA form, the CDR3 reads TGTGCCAGCAGCTTAGGAGGGAGGTACGAGCAGTACTTC. Encoded protein: CASSLGGRYEQYF.